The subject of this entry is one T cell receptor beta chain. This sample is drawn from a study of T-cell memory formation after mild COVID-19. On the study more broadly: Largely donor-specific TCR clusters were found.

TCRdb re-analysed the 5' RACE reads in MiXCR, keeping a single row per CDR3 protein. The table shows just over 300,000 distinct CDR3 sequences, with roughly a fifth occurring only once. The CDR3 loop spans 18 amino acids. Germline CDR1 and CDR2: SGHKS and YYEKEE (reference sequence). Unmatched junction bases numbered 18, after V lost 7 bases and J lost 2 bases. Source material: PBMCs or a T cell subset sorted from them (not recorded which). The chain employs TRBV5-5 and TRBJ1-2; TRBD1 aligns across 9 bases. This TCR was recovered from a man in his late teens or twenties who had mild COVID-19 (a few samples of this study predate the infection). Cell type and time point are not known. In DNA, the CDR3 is TGTGCCAGCCGCCGTATCCCGGGACAGGGATTCGGAAACTATGGCTACACCTTC. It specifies CASRRIPGQGFGNYGYTF.